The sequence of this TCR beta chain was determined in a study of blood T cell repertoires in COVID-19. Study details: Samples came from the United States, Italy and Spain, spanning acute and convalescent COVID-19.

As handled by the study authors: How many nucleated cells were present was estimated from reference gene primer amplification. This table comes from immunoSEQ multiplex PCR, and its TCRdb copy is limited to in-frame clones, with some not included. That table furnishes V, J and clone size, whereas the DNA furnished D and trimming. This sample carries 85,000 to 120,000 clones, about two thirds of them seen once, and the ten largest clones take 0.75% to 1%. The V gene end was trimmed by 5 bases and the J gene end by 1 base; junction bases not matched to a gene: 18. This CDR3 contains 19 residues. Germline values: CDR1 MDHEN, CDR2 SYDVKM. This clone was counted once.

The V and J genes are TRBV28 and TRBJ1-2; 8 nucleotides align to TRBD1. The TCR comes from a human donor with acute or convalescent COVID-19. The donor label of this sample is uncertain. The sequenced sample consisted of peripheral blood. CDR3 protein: CASSGYIIGTGRGNYGYTF. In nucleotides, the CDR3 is TGTGCCAGCAGTGGATATATTATCGGGACAGGCCGGGGTAACTATGGCTACACCTTC.